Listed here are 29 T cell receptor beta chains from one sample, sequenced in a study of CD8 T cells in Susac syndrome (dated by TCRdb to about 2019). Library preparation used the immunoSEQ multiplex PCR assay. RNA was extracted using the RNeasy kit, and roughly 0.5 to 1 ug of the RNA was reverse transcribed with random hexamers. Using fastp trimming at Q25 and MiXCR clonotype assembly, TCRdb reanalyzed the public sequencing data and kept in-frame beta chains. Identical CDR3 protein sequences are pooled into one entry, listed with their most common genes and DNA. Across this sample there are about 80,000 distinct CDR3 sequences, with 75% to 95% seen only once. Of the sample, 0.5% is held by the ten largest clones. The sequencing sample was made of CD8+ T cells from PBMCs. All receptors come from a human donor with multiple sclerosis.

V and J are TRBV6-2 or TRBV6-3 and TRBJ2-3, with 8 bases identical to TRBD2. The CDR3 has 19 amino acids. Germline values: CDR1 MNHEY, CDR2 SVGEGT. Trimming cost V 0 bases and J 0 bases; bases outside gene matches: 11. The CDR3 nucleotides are TGTGCCAGCAGTTACTCGACCAGGACTAGCCGCACTAGCACAGATACGCAGTATTTT. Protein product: CASSYSTRTSRTSTDTQYF.

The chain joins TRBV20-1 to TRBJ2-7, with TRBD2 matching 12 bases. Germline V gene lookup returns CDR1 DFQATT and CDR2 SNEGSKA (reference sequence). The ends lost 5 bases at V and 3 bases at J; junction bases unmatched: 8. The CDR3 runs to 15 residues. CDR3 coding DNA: TGCAGTGCTCCCGACCGACTAGCGGGGGACTACGAGCAGTACTTC. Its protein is CSAPDRLAGDYEQYF.

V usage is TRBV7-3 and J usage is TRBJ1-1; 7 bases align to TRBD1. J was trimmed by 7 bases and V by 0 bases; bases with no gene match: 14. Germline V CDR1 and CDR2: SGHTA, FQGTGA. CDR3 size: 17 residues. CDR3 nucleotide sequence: TGTGCCAGCAGCTTAACCGCACTGGGACAGCACCTCGATGAAGCTTTCTTT. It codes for CASSLTALGQHLDEAFF. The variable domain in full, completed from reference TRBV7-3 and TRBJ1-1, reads GAGVSQTPSNKVTEKGKYVELRCDPISGHTALYWYRQSLGQGPEFLIYFQGTGAADDSGLPNDRFFAVRPEGSVSTLKIQRTERGDSAVYLCASSLTALGQHLDEAFFGQGTRLTVV.

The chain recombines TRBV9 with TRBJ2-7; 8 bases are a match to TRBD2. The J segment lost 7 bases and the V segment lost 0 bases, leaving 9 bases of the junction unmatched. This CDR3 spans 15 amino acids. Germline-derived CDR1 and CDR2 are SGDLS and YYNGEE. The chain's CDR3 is CASSVGAGGHQEQYF. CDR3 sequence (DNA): TGTGCCAGCAGCGTAGGCGCGGGAGGACACCAGGAGCAGTACTTC.

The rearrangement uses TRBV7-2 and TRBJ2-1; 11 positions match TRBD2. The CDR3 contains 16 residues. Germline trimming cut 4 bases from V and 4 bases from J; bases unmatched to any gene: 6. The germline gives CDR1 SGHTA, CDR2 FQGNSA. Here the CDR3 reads CASSSKGLAEYNEQFF. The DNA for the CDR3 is TGTGCCAGCAGCTCAAAGGGACTAGCGGAGTACAATGAGCAGTTCTTC.

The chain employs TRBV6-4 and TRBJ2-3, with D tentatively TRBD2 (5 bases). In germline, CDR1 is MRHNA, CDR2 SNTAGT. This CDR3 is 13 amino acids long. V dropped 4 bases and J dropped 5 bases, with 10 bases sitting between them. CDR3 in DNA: TGTGCCAGCAGTGCGGGGTCCGAAGATACGCAGTATTTT. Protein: CASSAGSEDTQYF.

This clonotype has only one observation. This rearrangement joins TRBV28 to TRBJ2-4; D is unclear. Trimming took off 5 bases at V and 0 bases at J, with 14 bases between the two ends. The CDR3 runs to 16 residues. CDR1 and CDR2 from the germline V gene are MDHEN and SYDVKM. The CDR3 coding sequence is TGTGCCAGCAGTAAAACTACGGAACTAGCCAAAAACATTCAGTACTTC. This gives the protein CASSKTTELAKNIQYF.

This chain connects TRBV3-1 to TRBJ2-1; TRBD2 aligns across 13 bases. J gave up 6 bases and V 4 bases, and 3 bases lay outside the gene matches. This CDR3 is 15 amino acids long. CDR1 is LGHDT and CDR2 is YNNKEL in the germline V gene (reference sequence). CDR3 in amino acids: CASSLTSGRPNEQFF. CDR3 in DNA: TGTGCCAGCAGCCTGACTAGCGGGAGGCCCAATGAGCAGTTCTTC.

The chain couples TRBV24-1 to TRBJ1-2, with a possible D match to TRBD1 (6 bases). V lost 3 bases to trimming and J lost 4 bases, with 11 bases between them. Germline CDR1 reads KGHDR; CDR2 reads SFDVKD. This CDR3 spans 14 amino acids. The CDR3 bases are TGTGCCACCAGTGATCTCGGACAGCCCTATGGCTACACCTTC. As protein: CATSDLGQPYGYTF.

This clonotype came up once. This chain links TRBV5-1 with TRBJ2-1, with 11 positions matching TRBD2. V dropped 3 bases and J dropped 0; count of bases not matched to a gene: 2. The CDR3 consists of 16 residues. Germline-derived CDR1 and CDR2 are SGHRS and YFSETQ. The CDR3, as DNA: TGCGCCAGCAGCTGGGGACTAGCGGACTCCTACAATGAGCAGTTCTTC. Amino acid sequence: CASSWGLADSYNEQFF.

The CDR3 sequence: CASSQGTSGSGSSYEQYF. Written as DNA, the CDR3 is TGTGCCAGCAGCCAAGGGACTAGCGGGAGTGGAAGCTCCTACGAGCAGTACTTC. This chain links TRBV14 with TRBJ2-7; TRBD2 matches at 13 bases. The CDR3 is 18 amino acids. Germline CDR1 is SGHDN and CDR2 is FVKESK. V was pared by 1 base and J by 0 bases, with 6 bases of the junction left unmatched.

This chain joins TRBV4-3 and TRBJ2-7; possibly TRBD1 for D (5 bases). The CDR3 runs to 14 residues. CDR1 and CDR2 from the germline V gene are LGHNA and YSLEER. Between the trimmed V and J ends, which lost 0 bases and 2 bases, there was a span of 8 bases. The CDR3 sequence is CASSQDRATYEQYF. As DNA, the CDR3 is TGCGCCAGCAGCCAAGACAGGGCAACCTACGAGCAGTACTTC.

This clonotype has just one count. In DNA form, the CDR3 reads TGTGCCAGCAGTTTCGGTTGGGGGGCGGATACTGAAGCTTTCTTT. The encoded protein is CASSFGWGADTEAFF. This chain connects TRBV28 to TRBJ1-1; D might be TRBD1 (6 bases). The CDR3 covers 15 residues. Germline lookup yields CDR1 MDHEN and CDR2 SYDVKM. With 3 bases removed from V and 5 bases from J, the gap between germline ends came to 16 bases.

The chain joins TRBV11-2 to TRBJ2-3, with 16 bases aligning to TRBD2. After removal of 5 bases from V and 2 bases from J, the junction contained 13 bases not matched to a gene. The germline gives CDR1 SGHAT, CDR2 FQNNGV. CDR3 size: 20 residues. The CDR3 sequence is CASSPTPGLAGGRTTDTQYF. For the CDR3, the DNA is TGTGCCAGCAGCCCAACCCCGGGACTAGCGGGGGGGAGGACCACAGATACGCAGTATTTT.

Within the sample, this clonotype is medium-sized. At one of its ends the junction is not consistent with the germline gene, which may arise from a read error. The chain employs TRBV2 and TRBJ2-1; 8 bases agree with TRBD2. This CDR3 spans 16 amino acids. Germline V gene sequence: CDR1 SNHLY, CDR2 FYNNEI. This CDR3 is CASSEAAGGYYNEQFF. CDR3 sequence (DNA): TGTGCCAGCAGCGAAGCGGCGGGGGGATACTACAATGAGCAGTTCTTC.

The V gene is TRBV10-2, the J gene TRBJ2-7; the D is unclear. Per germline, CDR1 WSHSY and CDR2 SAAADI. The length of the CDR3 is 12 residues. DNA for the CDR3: TGCGCGAGTGGGGTGATGGGCTACGAGCAGTACTTC. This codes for CASGVMGYEQYF.

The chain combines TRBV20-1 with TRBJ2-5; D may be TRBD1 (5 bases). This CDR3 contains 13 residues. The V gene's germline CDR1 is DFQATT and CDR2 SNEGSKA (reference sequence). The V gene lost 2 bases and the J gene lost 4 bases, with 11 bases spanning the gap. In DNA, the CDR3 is TGCAGTGCTAGATTGGGCAGGGCAGAGACCCAGTACTTC. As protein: CSARLGRAETQYF.

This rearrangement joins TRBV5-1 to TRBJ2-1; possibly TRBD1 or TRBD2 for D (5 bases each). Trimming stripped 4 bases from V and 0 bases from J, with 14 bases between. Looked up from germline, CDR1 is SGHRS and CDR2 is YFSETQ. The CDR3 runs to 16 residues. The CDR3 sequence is CASSPEGPGSYNEQFF. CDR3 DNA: TGCGCCAGCAGCCCAGAGGGACCAGGCTCCTACAATGAGCAGTTCTTC.

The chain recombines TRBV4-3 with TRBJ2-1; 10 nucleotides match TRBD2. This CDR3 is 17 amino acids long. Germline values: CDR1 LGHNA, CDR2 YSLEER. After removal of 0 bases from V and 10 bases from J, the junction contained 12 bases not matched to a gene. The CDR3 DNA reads TGCGCCAGCAGCCAAGATGCAAGAAGCGGGAGGGCCTGGGAGCAGTTCTTC. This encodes CASSQDARSGRAWEQFF.

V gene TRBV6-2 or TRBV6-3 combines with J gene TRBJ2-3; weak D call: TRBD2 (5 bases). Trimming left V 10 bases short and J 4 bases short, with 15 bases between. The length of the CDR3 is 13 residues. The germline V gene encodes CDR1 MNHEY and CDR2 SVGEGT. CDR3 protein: CATEEVGADTQYF. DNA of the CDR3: TGTGCCACCGAGGAGGTTGGGGCAGATACGCAGTATTTT.

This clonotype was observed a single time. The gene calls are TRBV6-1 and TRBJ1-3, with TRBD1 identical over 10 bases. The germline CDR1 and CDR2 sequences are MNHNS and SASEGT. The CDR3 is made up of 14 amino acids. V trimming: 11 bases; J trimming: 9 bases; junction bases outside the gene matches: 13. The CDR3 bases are TGTGCCGCCAAGCCGGGACAGGGGTCATCCACCATATATTTT. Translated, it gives CAAKPGQGSSTIYF.

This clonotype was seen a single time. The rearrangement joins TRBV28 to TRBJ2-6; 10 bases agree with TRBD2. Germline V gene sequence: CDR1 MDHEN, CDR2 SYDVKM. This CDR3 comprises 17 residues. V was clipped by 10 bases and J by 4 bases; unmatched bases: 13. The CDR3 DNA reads TGTGCCACCCGGACAGTAGCGGGAGGTCCCGGGGCCAACGTCCTGACTTTC. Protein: CATRTVAGGPGANVLTF.

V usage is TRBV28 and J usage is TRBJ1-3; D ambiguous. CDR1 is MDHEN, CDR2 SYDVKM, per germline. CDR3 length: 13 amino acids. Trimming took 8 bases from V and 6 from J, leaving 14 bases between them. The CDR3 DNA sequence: TGTGCCAGCCACGGACGGTTGGAAAACACCATATATTTT. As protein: CASHGRLENTIYF.

The DNA for the CDR3 is TGCGCCAGCAGCCCCGACCGCATTTCCATGAACACTGAAGCTTTCTTT. Its translation: CASSPDRISMNTEAFF. The rearrangement joins TRBV5-1 to TRBJ1-1; D gene ambiguous. The V and J ends lost 4 bases and 0 bases respectively, with 16 bases between them. The CDR3 has 16 residues. Germline V gene data show CDR1 as SGHRS and CDR2 as YFSETQ.

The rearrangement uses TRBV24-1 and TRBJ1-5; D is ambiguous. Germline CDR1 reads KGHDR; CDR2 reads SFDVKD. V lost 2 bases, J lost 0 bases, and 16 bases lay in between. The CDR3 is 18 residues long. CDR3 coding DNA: TGTGCCACCAGTGATTCCACCCTCTCAGAATATAGCAATCAGCCCCAGCATTTT. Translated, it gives CATSDSTLSEYSNQPQHF.

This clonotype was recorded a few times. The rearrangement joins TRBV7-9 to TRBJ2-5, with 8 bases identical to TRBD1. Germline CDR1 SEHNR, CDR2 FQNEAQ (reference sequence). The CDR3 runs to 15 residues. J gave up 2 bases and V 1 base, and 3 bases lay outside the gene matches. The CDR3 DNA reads TGTGCCAGCAGCTTAGGTCAGGGGGCTCAAGAGACCCAGTACTTC. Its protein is CASSLGQGAQETQYF.

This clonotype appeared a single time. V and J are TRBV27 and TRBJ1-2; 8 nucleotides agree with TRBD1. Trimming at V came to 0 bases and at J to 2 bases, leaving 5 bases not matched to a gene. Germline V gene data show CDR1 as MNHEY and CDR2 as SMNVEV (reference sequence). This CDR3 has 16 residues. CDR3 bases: TGTGCCAGCAGTTTATCGATGGACAGGGTGAACTATGGCTACACCTTC. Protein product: CASSLSMDRVNYGYTF.

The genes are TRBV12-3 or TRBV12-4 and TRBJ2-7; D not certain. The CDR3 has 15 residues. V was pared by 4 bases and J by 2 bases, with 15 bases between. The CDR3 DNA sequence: TGTGCCAGCAGTTCCCTAAGAGCAGGCCCCTACGAGCAGTACTTC. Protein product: CASSSLRAGPYEQYF.

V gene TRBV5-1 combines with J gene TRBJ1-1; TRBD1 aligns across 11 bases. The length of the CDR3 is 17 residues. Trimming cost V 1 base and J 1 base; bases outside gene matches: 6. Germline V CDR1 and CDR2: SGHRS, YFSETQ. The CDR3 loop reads CASSLWTGGAENTEAFF. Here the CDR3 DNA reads TGCGCCAGCAGCTTGTGGACAGGGGGCGCAGAGAACACTGAAGCTTTCTTT.